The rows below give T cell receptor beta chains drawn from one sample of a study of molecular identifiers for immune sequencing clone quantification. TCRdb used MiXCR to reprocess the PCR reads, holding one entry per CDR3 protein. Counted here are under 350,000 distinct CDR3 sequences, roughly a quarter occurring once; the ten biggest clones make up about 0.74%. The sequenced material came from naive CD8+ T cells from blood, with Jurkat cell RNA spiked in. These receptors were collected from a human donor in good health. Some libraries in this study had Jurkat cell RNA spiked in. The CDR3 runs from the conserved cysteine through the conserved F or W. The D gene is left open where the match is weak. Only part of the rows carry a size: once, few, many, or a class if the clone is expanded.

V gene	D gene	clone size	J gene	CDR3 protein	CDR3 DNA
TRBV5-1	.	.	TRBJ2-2	CASSPPVRTLNTGELFF	TGCGCCAGCAGCCCCCCCGTCAGGACACTAAACACCGGGGAGCTGTTTTTT
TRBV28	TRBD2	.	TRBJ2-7	CASSWSGAAYEQYF	TGTGCCAGCAGTTGGAGCGGGGCGGCCTACGAGCAGTACTTC
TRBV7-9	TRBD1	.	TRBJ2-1	CAISFTDRVYNEQFF	TGTGCCATCAGCTTTACGGACAGGGTATACAATGAGCAGTTCTTC
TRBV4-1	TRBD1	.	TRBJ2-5	CASSQTQGASGYF	TGCGCCAGCAGCCAGACGCAGGGGGCGTCGGGGTACTTC
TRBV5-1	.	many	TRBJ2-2	CASSLEGPDTGELFF	TGCGCCAGCAGCTTGGAGGGACCAGACACCGGGGAGCTGTTTTTT
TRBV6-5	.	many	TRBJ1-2	CASSYSRSGPRGYTF	TGTGCCAGCAGTTACTCGAGATCCGGCCCCCGCGGCTACACCTTC
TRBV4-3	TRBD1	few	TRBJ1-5	CASSLDRGDNQPQHF	TGCGCCAGCAGCCTGGACAGGGGGGATAATCAGCCCCAGCATTTT
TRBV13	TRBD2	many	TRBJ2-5	CASSSTGTKQETQYF	TGTGCCAGCAGCTCCACCGGGACTAAGCAAGAGACCCAGTACTTC
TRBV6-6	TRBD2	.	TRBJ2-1	CASSGRIDNEQFF	TGTGCCAGTAGCGGGAGGATCGACAATGAGCAGTTCTTC
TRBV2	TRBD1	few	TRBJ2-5	CASSGGPDRNQETQYF	TGTGCCAGCAGTGGCGGGCCGGACAGGAATCAAGAGACCCAGTACTTC
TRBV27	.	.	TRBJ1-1	CASSLVGGTTEAFF	TGTGCCAGCAGTTTAGTCGGGGGTACTACTGAAGCTTTCTTT
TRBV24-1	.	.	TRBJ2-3	CATSDSTDTQYF	TGTGCCACCAGTGACAGCACAGATACGCAGTATTTT
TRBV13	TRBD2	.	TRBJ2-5	CASSLAVGLAEKEPQYF	TGTGCCAGCAGCTTAGCGGTAGGACTAGCGGAGAAAGAGCCCCAGTACTTC
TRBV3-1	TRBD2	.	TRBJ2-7	CASSRGLAGLLPYEQYF	TGTGCCAGCAGCCGAGGACTAGCGGGTCTTTTACCCTACGAGCAGTACTTC
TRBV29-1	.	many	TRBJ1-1	CSGDLGEAFF	TGCAGCGGTGACTTAGGAGAAGCTTTCTTT